Given below is one T cell receptor (beta chain) in context. Original handling: Quantification of nucleated cells was approximated via reference gene primer amplification. TCRdb's copy holds only in-frame clones and misses some; the assay was immunoSEQ multiplex PCR. V, J and clone size derive from that table, while D and trimming were established from the DNA sequence. Among a few hundred thousand clones, about 87% were seen once, and the ten largest hold about 7.8%. The data stem from a study of blood T cell repertoires in COVID-19. Germline CDR1 SGHTS, CDR2 YDEGEE. The CDR3 totals 15 residues. Trimming cost V 7 bases and J 4 bases; bases outside gene matches: 5.

This sequence joins TRBV5-8 and TRBJ2-2, with 12 bases lining up with TRBD2. This clonotype originated in a woman aged 45-65 years who had recovered from COVID-19. The material sequenced was peripheral blood. The CDR3 nucleotides read TGTGCCAGCGGCCTAGCGGGAGGGCCCACCGGGGAGCTGTTTTTT. It codes for CASGLAGGPTGELFF.